This TCR beta chain was identified during a study of T cells in Graves' hyperthyroidism and ophthalmopathy. Uncontrolled infection, other autoimmune disease, pregnancy and lactation each barred patients from inclusion. Amplified TCR beta CDR3 regions derived from RNA transcripts. The TCR CDR3 was amplified in a first-round RT-PCR using the HTBI primer set. TCRdb reprocessed the multiplex PCR reads via MiXCR and lists one record per CDR3 protein. The sample includes nearly 750,000 distinct CDR3 sequences, around 40% of them seen just once. Germline values: CDR1 SSHAT, CDR2 FNYEAQ (reference sequence). CDR3 length: 15 residues. This clonotype was recorded many times. A junction end diverges from the germline sequence, so it may reflect a read error.

The rearrangement links TRBV7-7 to TRBJ2-5, with a tentative D call TRBD2 (5 bases). The sequence was obtained from a woman between 40 and 55 years old with Graves' hyperthyroidism. The sequenced sample was blood. The CDR3, as DNA: TGTGCTAGCAGCTTAACCGCGAGGGACCAAGAGACCCAGTACTTC. Protein sequence: CASSLTARDQETQYF.